This is a list of T cell receptor beta chains from one sample in a study of T cell clusters in autoimmune cytopenias. TCRdb reanalyzed the multiplex PCR reads and collapses them to one entry per CDR3 protein, without DNA. The sample data list 7,000 or so distinct CDR3 sequences. The data were also submitted as part of a second study, on T cell repertoires in aging, cancer and after chemotherapy.

Sequencing input: peripheral blood. The receptors originated from a human donor in good health. Each CDR3 is given with its conserved first and last residue. Size is stated for part of the rows, as once, few or many counts, or as a class when the clone is expanded.

13,TRBV19,TRBJ2-2,medium-sized,CASTGRNTGELFF
13,TRBV12-3/TRBV12-4,TRBJ1-5,medium-sized,CASSPDRFQPQHF
16,TRBV6-2/TRBV6-3,TRBJ1-2,NA,CASSSPGTPTNYGYTF
15,TRBV15,TRBJ2-5,medium-sized,CATSRGPQVQETQYF
16,TRBV15,TRBJ2-1,NA,CATSRDSLAEPNEQFF
17,TRBV7-6,TRBJ1-6,NA,CASSLEGRTGYNSPLHF
16,TRBV5-5,TRBJ2-1,NA,CASSLDVAGRGHEQFF
14,TRBV15,TRBJ1-2,NA,CATSISQGGYGYTF
14,TRBV10-3,TRBJ2-7,NA,CAISDLLEPREQYF
14,TRBV5-4,TRBJ1-1,NA,CASSLAQMNTEAFF